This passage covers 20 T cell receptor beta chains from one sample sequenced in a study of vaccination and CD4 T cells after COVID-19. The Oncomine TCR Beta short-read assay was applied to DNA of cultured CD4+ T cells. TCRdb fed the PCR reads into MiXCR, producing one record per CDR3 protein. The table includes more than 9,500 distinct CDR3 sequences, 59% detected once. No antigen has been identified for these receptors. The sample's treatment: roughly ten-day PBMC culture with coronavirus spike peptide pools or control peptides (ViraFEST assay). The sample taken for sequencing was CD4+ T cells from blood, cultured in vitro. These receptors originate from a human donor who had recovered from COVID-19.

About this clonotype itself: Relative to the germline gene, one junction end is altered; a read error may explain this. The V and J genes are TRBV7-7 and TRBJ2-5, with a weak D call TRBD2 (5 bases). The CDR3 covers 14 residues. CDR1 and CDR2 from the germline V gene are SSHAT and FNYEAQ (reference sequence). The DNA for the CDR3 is TGTGCTAGCAGCTTGGCTAGCAACGCAGAGACCCAGTACTTC. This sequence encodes CASSLASNAETQYF.

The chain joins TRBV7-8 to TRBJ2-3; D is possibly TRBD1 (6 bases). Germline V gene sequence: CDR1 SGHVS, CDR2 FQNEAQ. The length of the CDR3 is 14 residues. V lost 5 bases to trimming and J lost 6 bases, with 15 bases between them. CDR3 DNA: TGTGCCAGCAGCCTACGAGAGGGGGTGGATACGCAGTATTTT. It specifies CASSLREGVDTQYF.

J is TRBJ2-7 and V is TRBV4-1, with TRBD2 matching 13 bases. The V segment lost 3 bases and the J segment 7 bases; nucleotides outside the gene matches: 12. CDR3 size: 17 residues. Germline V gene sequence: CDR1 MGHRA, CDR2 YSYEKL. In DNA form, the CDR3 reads TGCGCCAGCAGCCAGGGACTAGCGGGACCATTACGCAGGGAGCAGTACTTC. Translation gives CASSQGLAGPLRREQYF.

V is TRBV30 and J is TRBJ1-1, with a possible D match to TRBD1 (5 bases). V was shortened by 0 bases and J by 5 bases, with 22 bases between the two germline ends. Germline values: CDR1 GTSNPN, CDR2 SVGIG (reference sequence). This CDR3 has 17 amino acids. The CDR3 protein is CAWSVLSRPGRKTEAFF. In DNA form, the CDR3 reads TGTGCCTGGAGTGTACTAAGTCGGCCAGGGAGGAAAACTGAAGCTTTCTTT.

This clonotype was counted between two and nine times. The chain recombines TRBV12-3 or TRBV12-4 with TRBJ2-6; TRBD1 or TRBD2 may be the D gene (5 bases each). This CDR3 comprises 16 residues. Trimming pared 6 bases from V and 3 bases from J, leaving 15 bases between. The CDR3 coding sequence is TGTGCCAGCAGGGGACCTCTTAGGGTTGGGGCCAACGTCCTGACTTTC. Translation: CASRGPLRVGANVLTF.

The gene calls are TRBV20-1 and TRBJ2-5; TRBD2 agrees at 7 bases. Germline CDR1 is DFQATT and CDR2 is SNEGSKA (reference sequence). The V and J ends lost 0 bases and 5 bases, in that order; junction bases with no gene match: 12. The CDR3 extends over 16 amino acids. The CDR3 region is CSARDAPAGVRETQYF. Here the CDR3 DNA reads TGCAGTGCTAGAGATGCCCCCGCGGGAGTTCGGGAGACCCAGTACTTC.

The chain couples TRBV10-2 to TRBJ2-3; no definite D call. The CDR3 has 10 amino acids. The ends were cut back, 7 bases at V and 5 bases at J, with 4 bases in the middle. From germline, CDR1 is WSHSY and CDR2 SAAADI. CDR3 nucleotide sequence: TGCGCCAGCAATAAAGATACGCAGTATTTT. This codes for CASNKDTQYF.

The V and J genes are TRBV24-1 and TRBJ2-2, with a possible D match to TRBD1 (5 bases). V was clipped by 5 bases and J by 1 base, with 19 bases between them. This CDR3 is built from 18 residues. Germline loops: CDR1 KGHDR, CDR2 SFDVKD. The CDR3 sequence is CATSALVVTGRNTGELFF. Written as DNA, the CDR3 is TGTGCCACCAGTGCCTTGGTTGTCACAGGCCGGAACACCGGGGAGCTGTTTTTT.

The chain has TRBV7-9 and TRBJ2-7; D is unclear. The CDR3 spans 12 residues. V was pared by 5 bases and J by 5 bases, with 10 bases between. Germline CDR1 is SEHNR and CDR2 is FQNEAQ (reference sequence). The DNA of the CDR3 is TGTGCCAGCAGCGCTCGTAATAACGAGCAGTACTTC. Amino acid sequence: CASSARNNEQYF.

CDR3 DNA: TGTGCCAGCAGTTACTCGGGGAAGGGATCGGATTGGTCCGGGAACACTGAAGCTTTCTTT. Translation gives CASSYSGKGSDWSGNTEAFF. The chain has TRBV6-5 and TRBJ1-1; D call uncertain. The germline V gene encodes CDR1 MNHEY and CDR2 SVGAGI. The germline V and J ends were trimmed by 0 bases and 1 base, with 24 bases remaining between them. CDR3 size: 20 residues.

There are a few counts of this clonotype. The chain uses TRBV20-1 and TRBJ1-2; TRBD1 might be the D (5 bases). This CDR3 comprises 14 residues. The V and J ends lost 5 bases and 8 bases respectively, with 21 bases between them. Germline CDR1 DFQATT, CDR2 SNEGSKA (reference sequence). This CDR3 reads CSAEAPGRRGGYTF. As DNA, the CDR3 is TGCAGTGCTGAGGCCCCGGGACGCCGAGGGGGCTACACCTTC.

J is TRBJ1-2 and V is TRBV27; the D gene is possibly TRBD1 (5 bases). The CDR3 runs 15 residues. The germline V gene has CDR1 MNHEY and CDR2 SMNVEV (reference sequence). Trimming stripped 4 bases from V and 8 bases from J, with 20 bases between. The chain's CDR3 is CASSSSAQGRRGYTF. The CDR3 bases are TGTGCCAGCAGTTCCTCCGCCCAGGGCCGTCGGGGCTACACCTTC.

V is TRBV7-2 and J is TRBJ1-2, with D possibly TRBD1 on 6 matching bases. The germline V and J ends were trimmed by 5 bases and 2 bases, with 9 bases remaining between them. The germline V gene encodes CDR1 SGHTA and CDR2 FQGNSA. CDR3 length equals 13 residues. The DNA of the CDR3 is TGTGCCAGCAGCCCGGACAGAAACTATGGCTACACCTTC. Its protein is CASSPDRNYGYTF.

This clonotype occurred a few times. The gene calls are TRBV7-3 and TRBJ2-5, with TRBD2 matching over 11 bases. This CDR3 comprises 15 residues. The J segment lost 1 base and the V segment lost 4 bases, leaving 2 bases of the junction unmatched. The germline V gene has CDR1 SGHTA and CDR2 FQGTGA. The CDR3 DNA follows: TGTGCCAGCAGCTCACTAGCGGGAGTCCAAGAGACCCAGTACTTC. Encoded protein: CASSSLAGVQETQYF.

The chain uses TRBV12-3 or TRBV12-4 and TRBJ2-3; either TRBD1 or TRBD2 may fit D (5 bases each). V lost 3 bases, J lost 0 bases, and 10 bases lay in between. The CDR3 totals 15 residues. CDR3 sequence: CASSFRGTSTDTQYF. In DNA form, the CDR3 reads TGTGCCAGCAGTTTTCGGGGCACCAGCACAGATACGCAGTATTTT.

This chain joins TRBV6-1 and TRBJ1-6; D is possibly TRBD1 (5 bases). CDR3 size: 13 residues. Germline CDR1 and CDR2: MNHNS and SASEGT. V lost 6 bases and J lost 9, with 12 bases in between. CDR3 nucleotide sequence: TGTGCCAGCAGAAAGGACGGGGGTTCACCCCTCCACTTT. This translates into CASRKDGGSPLHF.

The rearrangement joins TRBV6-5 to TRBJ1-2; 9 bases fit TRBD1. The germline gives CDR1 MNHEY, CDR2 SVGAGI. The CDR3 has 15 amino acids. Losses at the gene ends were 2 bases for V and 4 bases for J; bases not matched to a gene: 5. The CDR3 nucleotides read TGTGCCAGCAGTTACAGGACGGACAGGGGCTATGGCTACACCTTC. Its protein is CASSYRTDRGYGYTF.

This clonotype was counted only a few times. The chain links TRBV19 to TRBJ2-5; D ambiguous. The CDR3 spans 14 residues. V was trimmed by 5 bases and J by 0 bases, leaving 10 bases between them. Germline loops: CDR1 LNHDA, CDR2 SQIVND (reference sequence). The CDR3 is CASSSGRYQETQYF. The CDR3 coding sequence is TGTGCCAGTAGTTCAGGAAGGTACCAAGAGACCCAGTACTTC.

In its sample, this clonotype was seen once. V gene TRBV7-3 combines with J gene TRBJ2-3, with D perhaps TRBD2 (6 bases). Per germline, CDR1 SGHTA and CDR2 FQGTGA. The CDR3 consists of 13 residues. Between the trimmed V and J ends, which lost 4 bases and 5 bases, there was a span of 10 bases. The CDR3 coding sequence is TGTGCCAGCAGCTCACTAGCCGGAGATACGCAGTATTTT. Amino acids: CASSSLAGDTQYF.

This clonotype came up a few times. CDR3 loop: CSASGTSGFYEQYF. The CDR3 DNA is TGCAGTGCTAGCGGGACTAGCGGGTTCTACGAGCAGTACTTC. This chain connects TRBV20-1 to TRBJ2-7, with 12 nucleotides matching TRBD2. The germline CDR1 and CDR2 sequences are DFQATT and SNEGSKA (reference sequence). The CDR3 covers 14 residues. The ends lost 3 bases at V and 3 bases at J; junction bases unmatched: 3.